This T cell receptor beta chain came from a study of T-cell memory formation after mild COVID-19. Study in general: Clusters were largely donor specific. Study findings and constraints: Some SARS-CoV-2-responding clones were already detected in memory before infection. Clones that contracted from day 15 to 85 were balanced CD4/CD8, while later expanders leaned CD4+.

On this clonotype itself: Its antigen remains unknown.

TCRdb analysed the 5' RACE reads with MiXCR anew, one entry per CDR3 protein. The sample has some 600,000 distinct CDR3 sequences, approximately 15% seen once. V lost 5 bases and J lost 9; bases outside the gene matches: 9. The CDR3 length is 13 residues. From germline, CDR1 is SNHLY and CDR2 FYNNEI. The TCR originated in an adult woman who had mild COVID-19 (a few samples of this study predate the infection). Cell type and time point are not known. The chain employs TRBV2 and TRBJ1-1; 7 bases map to TRBD1. Sequences were obtained from PBMCs or a T cell subset sorted from them (not recorded which). Here the CDR3 DNA reads TGTGCCAGCAGTCTAGATTTACAGGGGAAAGCTTTCTTT. Its translation is CASSLDLQGKAFF.